These 21 T cell receptor beta chains were all obtained from the same sample, sequenced in a study of T-cell reconstitution after alpha-beta-depleted transplantation in children. Unique molecular identifiers were incorporated when the TCRbeta library was constructed. MiXCR, applied by TCRdb to the PCR reads, yields one record per CDR3 protein. The table has approximately 240,000 distinct CDR3 sequences, roughly a tenth seen once. This sample comprised PBMCs, obtained before TCRalphabeta/CD19-depleted stem cell transplant. The receptors were sampled from a child less than two years old with acute myeloid leukemia, due to receive a stem cell transplant.

This clonotype was picked up many times. The chain has TRBV11-2 and TRBJ2-3; 15 bases align to TRBD2. CDR1 is SGHAT and CDR2 is FQNNGV in the germline V gene. Unmatched junction bases numbered 17, after V lost 11 bases and J lost 5 bases. The CDR3 consists of 18 residues. The CDR3 loop reads CAGDEGLAGGVSRDTQYF. The CDR3 region has the DNA TGTGCCGGAGACGAGGGACTAGCGGGAGGAGTCAGCCGAGATACGCAGTATTTT.

This clonotype showed up many times. This chain links TRBV18 with TRBJ2-3; no clear D. The CDR3 runs to 12 residues. Germline loops: CDR1 KGHSH, CDR2 LQKENI. Trimming pared 6 bases from V and 6 bases from J, leaving 10 bases between. The CDR3 bases are TGTGCCAGCTCGGGGAAAAGGGATACGCAGTATTTT. It is translated as CASSGKRDTQYF.

Ten or more counts support this clonotype. The V and J genes are TRBV29-1 and TRBJ2-7; D perhaps matches TRBD2 (5 bases). With 1 base removed from V and 7 bases from J, the gap between germline ends came to 8 bases. Germline assignment: CDR1 SQVTM and CDR2 ANQGSEA. This CDR3 is 11 amino acids long. As DNA, the CDR3 is TGCAGCGTTGAAGGGACTCAGGAGCAGTACTTC. Its translation is CSVEGTQEQYF.

This clonotype was counted many times. The gene calls are TRBV7-3 and TRBJ2-6; 7 bases fit TRBD1. The CDR3 runs 16 residues. The J segment lost 0 bases and the V segment lost 4 bases, leaving 3 bases of the junction unmatched. The germline gives CDR1 SGHTA, CDR2 FQGTGA. The CDR3 DNA reads as TGTGCCAGCAGCTCATGGGACAGCTCTGGGGCCAACGTCCTGACTTTC. Protein sequence: CASSSWDSSGANVLTF.

This clonotype has a count of ten or more. This sequence joins TRBV27 and TRBJ1-2; tentatively, D is TRBD1 (5 bases). Germline V CDR1 and CDR2: MNHEY, SMNVEV (reference sequence). Trimming removed 1 base from V and 2 bases from J, with 11 bases in between. CDR3 size: 15 residues. The CDR3 DNA sequence: TGTGCCAGCAGTTTATTGGATAGGGACAACTATGGCTACACCTTC. This gives the protein CASSLLDRDNYGYTF.

Ten or more counts support this clonotype. This chain uses TRBV7-8 with TRBJ1-5; TRBD1 is a possible D gene (5 bases). The germline V gene has CDR1 SGHVS and CDR2 FQNEAQ. This CDR3 comprises 15 residues. Trimming took 1 base from V and 2 from J, leaving 9 bases between them. This CDR3 is CASSLDRGRNQPQHF. CDR3 DNA sequence: TGTGCCAGCAGCTTAGATCGGGGACGCAATCAGCCCCAGCATTTT.

This clonotype was detected only a few times. The rearrangement links TRBV13 to TRBJ2-7; TRBD2 is a possible D gene (6 bases). This CDR3 contains 16 residues. V dropped 2 bases and J dropped 2 bases, with 16 bases sitting between them. Germline CDR1 PRHDT, CDR2 FYEKMQ (reference sequence). As DNA, the CDR3 is TGTGCCAGCAGCTTAAGTGGCCCTAGCGAAGCCTACGAGCAGTACTTC. Its protein is CASSLSGPSEAYEQYF.

This clonotype was seen ten or more times. The V call is TRBV19, the J call TRBJ2-2; no definite D call. This CDR3 is 15 amino acids long. CDR1 is LNHDA, CDR2 SQIVND, per germline (reference sequence). Trimming left V 6 bases short and J 1 base short, with 12 bases between. In DNA form, the CDR3 reads TGTGCCAGTAGCCCCAGGTCCTTGAACACCGGGGAGCTGTTTTTT. Amino acid sequence: CASSPRSLNTGELFF.

Remarks on this clonotype: This sequence may be a read error, since a much larger clone differs from it by one base. V is TRBV5-1 and J is TRBJ2-2, with 11 bases fitting TRBD1. Per the germline V gene, CDR1 is SGHRS and CDR2 is YFSETQ. The CDR3 spans 15 residues. The DNA of the CDR3 is TGCGCCAGCAGCTCTGGGGACAGGGGGACCGGGGAGCAGTTTTTT. As protein: CASSSGDRGTGEQFF.

CDR3 protein: CASSTPAGYNEQFF. The CDR3 DNA is TGTGCCAGCAGTACACCCGCGGGATACAATGAGCAGTTCTTC. The rearrangement joins TRBV12-3 or TRBV12-4 to TRBJ2-1, with a possible D match to TRBD2 (6 bases). CDR3 length equals 14 residues. V lost 5 bases and J lost 4, with 12 bases in between.

In the case of this clonotype: This could be a read error, since a much larger clone is one nucleotide away. The chain carries TRBV5-5 and TRBJ1-2, with 7 positions matching TRBD1. CDR1 is SGHKS and CDR2 is YYEKEE in the germline V gene (reference sequence). The CDR3 is made up of 13 amino acids. This CDR3 is CAISFGQAGGYTF. As DNA, the CDR3 is TGTGCCATCAGCTTCGGACAGGCAGGTGGCTACACCTTC.

At least ten counts were recorded for this clonotype. V and J are TRBV20-1 and TRBJ1-3; D gene unclear. Trimming shortened V by 0 bases and J by 4 bases, and 7 bases separated the two germline ends. Germline CDR1 DFQATT, CDR2 SNEGSKA (reference sequence). The CDR3 has 13 amino acids. The CDR3 region has the DNA TGCAGTGCTAGAGATGGATGGGGAAACACCATATATTTT. This encodes CSARDGWGNTIYF.

This clonotype occurred many times. The CDR3 spells CASSPRDRYSPLHF. The CDR3 DNA sequence: TGTGCCAGCAGTCCCCGGGACCGATATTCACCCCTCCACTTT. The chain joins TRBV12-3 or TRBV12-4 to TRBJ1-6; tentative D call: TRBD1 (5 bases). Trimming removed 5 bases from V and 8 bases from J, with 13 bases in between. This CDR3 region has 14 residues.

This clonotype was observed a handful of times. The chain joins TRBV20-1 to TRBJ2-5; 12 nucleotides line up with TRBD2. Germline trimming cut 6 bases from V and 5 bases from J; bases unmatched to any gene: 13. The CDR3 is 16 amino acids. The V gene's germline CDR1 is DFQATT and CDR2 SNEGSKA (reference sequence). CDR3 coding DNA: TGCAGTGCCCTTATTACGACTAGCGGGAGTGAGGAGACCCAGTACTTC. Its translation: CSALITTSGSEETQYF.

This clonotype was recorded many times. The rearrangement joins TRBV5-1 to TRBJ2-1; TRBD1 aligns across 7 bases. The V segment lost 4 bases and the J segment 3 bases; nucleotides outside the gene matches: 7. Per germline, CDR1 SGHRS and CDR2 YFSETQ. The CDR3 covers 15 residues. CDR3 protein: CASSRGQSIYNEQFF. The DNA for the CDR3 is TGCGCCAGCAGCAGGGGACAGTCTATCTACAATGAGCAGTTCTTC.

The sample holds many counts of this clonotype. The V call is TRBV7-2, the J call TRBJ2-3, with D perhaps matching TRBD1 or TRBD2 (7 bases each). Trimming removed 6 bases at V and 6 bases at J, with 19 bases between. Germline CDR1 SGHTA, CDR2 FQGNSA. CDR3 length equals 15 residues. This CDR3 is CASSFNNQGGDTQYF. Written as DNA, the CDR3 is TGTGCCAGCAGTTTTAACAACCAGGGGGGGGATACGCAGTATTTT.

V and J are TRBV6-4 and TRBJ1-2; a weak D match, TRBD1 (5 bases). The CDR3 contains 13 residues. With 5 bases removed from V and 5 bases from J, the gap between germline ends came to 12 bases. Germline lookup yields CDR1 MRHNA and CDR2 SNTAGT. CDR3 DNA: TGTGCCAGCAGTCCCGGGACGCAGTATGGCTACACCTTC. Its translation is CASSPGTQYGYTF.

This clonotype was counted ten times or more. The rearrangement uses TRBV6-2 or TRBV6-3 and TRBJ2-6; 9 nucleotides agree with TRBD2. The CDR3 has 18 amino acids. V shed 5 bases, J shed 0 bases, and the junction held 8 bases outside the gene matches. The germline CDR1 and CDR2 sequences are MNHEY and SVGEGT. The CDR3 DNA follows: TGTGCCAGCAGTGGACGGACTAGCGTCGTCTCTGGGGCCAACGTCCTGACTTTC. Translating gives CASSGRTSVVSGANVLTF.

This clonotype has at least ten counts. The chain recombines TRBV29-1 with TRBJ2-3; D might be TRBD2 (6 bases). Germline assignment: CDR1 SQVTM and CDR2 ANQGSEA. Trimming removed 5 bases at V and 6 bases at J, with 9 bases between. The CDR3 sequence is 11 residues long. The CDR3 loop is CSVRSGDTQYF. Here the CDR3 DNA reads TGCAGCGTTCGAAGCGGGGATACGCAGTATTTT.

This clonotype was counted at least ten times. The J gene is TRBJ2-2, the V gene TRBV18; the D is unclear. The V gene's germline CDR1 is KGHSH and CDR2 LQKENI. Trimming pared 3 bases from V and 0 bases from J, leaving 8 bases between. This CDR3 region has 15 residues. The CDR3 protein is CASSPIQANTGELFF. The CDR3 coding sequence is TGTGCCAGCTCACCTATCCAAGCGAACACCGGGGAGCTGTTTTTT.

This clonotype was counted many times. This chain uses TRBV28 with TRBJ2-4; D unclear. The length of the CDR3 is 13 residues. CDR1 is MDHEN and CDR2 is SYDVKM in the germline V gene. Trimming stripped 6 bases from V and 8 bases from J, with 14 bases between. The CDR3 DNA sequence: TGTGCCAGCAGCACTCCCACCCAGGACATTCAGTACTTC. Residues: CASSTPTQDIQYF.